One and the same sample provided the 20 T cell receptor beta chains below, sequenced in a study of molecular identifiers for immune sequencing clone quantification. TCRdb itself ran the PCR reads through MiXCR, one entry per CDR3 protein. The sample carries 85,000 to 95,000 distinct CDR3 sequences, around 19% recorded once. Sequenced material: naive CD8+ T cells from blood, with Jurkat cell RNA spiked in. Subset here: FACS-sorted CD8+CD4-CCR7+CD45RA+ naive T cells. Receptors were obtained from a human donor in good health. Some libraries in this study had Jurkat cell RNA spiked in.

This clonotype was picked up many times. The chain has TRBV7-9 and TRBJ1-1; D uncertain. CDR1 and CDR2 from the germline V gene are SEHNR and FQNEAQ (reference sequence). V was pared by 7 bases and J by 2 bases, with 11 bases between. The CDR3 has 13 residues. CDR3 amino acids: CASNPRDNTEAFF. The CDR3 bases are TGTGCCAGCAACCCGCGGGATAACACTGAAGCTTTCTTT.

At least ten counts were recorded for this clonotype. This sequence joins TRBV27 and TRBJ2-7; TRBD1 or TRBD2 may be the D gene (6 bases each). The CDR3 covers 15 residues. V gave up 3 bases and J gave up 3 bases, with 15 bases separating them. The V gene's germline CDR1 is MNHEY and CDR2 SMNVEV (reference sequence). The DNA of the CDR3 is TGTGCCAGCAGTTTTTCGGTTAGGGGGGACTACGAGCAGTACTTC. Protein product: CASSFSVRGDYEQYF.

Many counts were recorded for this clonotype. This sequence joins TRBV7-9 and TRBJ1-1, with D possibly TRBD1 on 5 matching bases. Germline values: CDR1 SEHNR, CDR2 FQNEAQ (reference sequence). CDR3 length: 17 residues. The V gene lost 1 base and the J gene lost 5 bases, with 20 bases spanning the gap. The chain's CDR3 is CASSLGRYKGRSTEAFF. CDR3 DNA: TGTGCCAGCAGCTTAGGGAGATATAAGGGGAGAAGTACTGAAGCTTTCTTT.

This clonotype has at least ten counts. The chain recombines TRBV14 with TRBJ2-5, with no clear D. V was pared by 1 base and J by 7 bases, with 4 bases between. Germline assignment: CDR1 SGHDN and CDR2 FVKESK. The CDR3 extends over 11 amino acids. CDR3 nucleotides: TGTGCCAGCAGCCAAGTCTTGACCCAGTACTTC. Protein: CASSQVLTQYF.

V gene TRBV6-2 or TRBV6-3 combines with J gene TRBJ2-7; 9 bases match TRBD1. The CDR3 is 15 amino acids. V lost 2 bases and J lost 5; bases outside the gene matches: 7. Germline CDR1 and CDR2: MNHEY and SVGEGT. CDR3 sequence (DNA): TGTGCCAGCAGTTACGAGCGGGACAGGGCGAACGAGCAGTACTTC. Residues: CASSYERDRANEQYF.

This clonotype was seen repeatedly, ten times or more. This chain joins TRBV27 and TRBJ2-1; the D gene is possibly TRBD2 (6 bases). In germline, CDR1 is MNHEY, CDR2 SMNVEV (reference sequence). The CDR3 totals 16 residues. The V and J ends lost 0 bases and 2 bases respectively, with 11 bases between them. The CDR3, as DNA: TGTGCCAGCAGTTTATCGGCGGGGAACACCTACAATGAGCAGTTCTTC. This codes for CASSLSAGNTYNEQFF.

This clonotype was picked up many times. J is TRBJ2-7 and V is TRBV6-1, with 9 nucleotides matching TRBD1. The CDR3 is 14 amino acids. Germline CDR1 MNHNS, CDR2 SASEGT. V lost 8 bases to trimming and J lost 2 bases; unmatched junction nucleotides: 7. The CDR3 coding sequence is TGTGCCAGCGTGGGGAGACAGGGGGCCTACGAGCAGTACTTC. Translated, it gives CASVGRQGAYEQYF.

This rearrangement joins TRBV4-1 to TRBJ1-5; D is uncertain. The CDR3 is made up of 11 amino acids. The germline CDR1 and CDR2 sequences are MGHRA and YSYEKL. The V end lost 4 bases, the J end lost 9 bases, and 7 bases lay between the germline ends. Here the CDR3 DNA reads TGCGCCAGCAGCCCGCAGCGGCCCCAGCATTTT. Its translation: CASSPQRPQHF.

In its sample, this clonotype was seen once. The rearrangement joins TRBV7-2 to TRBJ2-3; D possibly corresponds to TRBD1 (5 bases). V was trimmed by 2 bases and J by 3 bases, leaving 9 bases between them. Germline V gene data show CDR1 as SGHTA and CDR2 as FQGNSA. This CDR3 spans 14 amino acids. The CDR3 nucleotides read TGTGCCAGCAGCTTACTAGGGGCGACAGATACGCAGTATTTT. Protein: CASSLLGATDTQYF.

To note about this clonotype: A read error is possible here, since a much larger clone lies one base away. V gene TRBV4-1 combines with J gene TRBJ2-7; D is unresolved. The CDR3 contains 15 residues. The germline CDR1 and CDR2 sequences are MGHRA and YSYEKL. For the CDR3, the DNA is TGCGCCAGCAGCCTCCATTCGGGCGGAACCTACGAGCGGTACTTC. This sequence encodes CASSLHSGGTYERYF.

This clonotype was counted at least ten times. The chain joins TRBV7-9 to TRBJ1-4; 8 bases are a match to TRBD1. Germline V gene lookup returns CDR1 SEHNR and CDR2 FQNEAQ (reference sequence). V lost 5 bases to trimming and J lost 3 bases; unmatched junction nucleotides: 5. The CDR3 loop spans 15 amino acids. The CDR3 DNA reads TGTGCCAGCAGCGGACAGGGTCTCGCTAATGAAAAACTGTTTTTT. It specifies CASSGQGLANEKLFF.

Many counts were recorded for this clonotype. V is TRBV7-9 and J is TRBJ2-1; D is undetermined. V lost 5 bases and J 9 bases, leaving 11 bases between the germline ends. This CDR3 region has 12 residues. The germline V gene has CDR1 SEHNR and CDR2 FQNEAQ (reference sequence). The CDR3 reads CASSALGLEQFF. Written as DNA, the CDR3 is TGTGCCAGCAGCGCGCTAGGGCTTGAGCAGTTCTTC.

V and J are TRBV11-2 and TRBJ2-5; possibly TRBD2 for D (6 bases). The ends were cut back, 0 bases at V and 0 bases at J, with 14 bases in the middle. Germline lookup yields CDR1 SGHAT and CDR2 FQNNGV. The CDR3 sequence is 17 residues long. In nucleotides, the CDR3 is TGTGCCAGCAGCTTAGATTCGTTAGCGGACTACCAAGAGACCCAGTACTTC. Translated, it gives CASSLDSLADYQETQYF.

A remark on this clonotype: With a much larger clone just one base away, this may be a read error. The chain has TRBV5-1 and TRBJ2-7; 11 bases are shared with TRBD1. Germline V gene data show CDR1 as SGHRS and CDR2 as YFSETQ. CDR3 size: 16 residues. This CDR3 reads CASSLDSGTGGYGQYF. CDR3 in DNA: TGCGCCAGCAGCTTGGACTCCGGGACAGGGGGTTACGGGCAGTACTTC.

This clonotype was observed many times. The rearrangement links TRBV12-3 or TRBV12-4 to TRBJ1-1; TRBD1 matches at 9 bases. This CDR3 has 14 amino acids. Trimming at V came to 6 bases and at J to 1 base, leaving 3 bases not matched to a gene. The CDR3 bases are TGTGCCAGCAGGGGGACAGGGCGGAACACTGAAGCTTTCTTT. It is translated as CASRGTGRNTEAFF.

This clonotype was observed many times. The chain recombines TRBV7-9 with TRBJ1-4; TRBD1 is a possible D gene (6 bases). CDR1 is SEHNR, CDR2 FQNEAQ, per germline (reference sequence). This CDR3 is 15 amino acids long. Trimming removed 5 bases from V and 10 bases from J, with 20 bases in between. Written as DNA, the CDR3 is TGTGCCAGCAGCACCAACAGGGCCCCCGGGGGAAAACTGTTTTTT. As protein: CASSTNRAPGGKLFF.

This clonotype appeared a few times. Given a much more abundant clone one base away, this may be a read error. This rearrangement joins TRBV4-1 to TRBJ2-2, with D possibly called TRBD1 or TRBD2 (6 bases each). CDR1 is MGHRA, CDR2 YSYEKL, per germline. CDR3 length equals 13 residues. For the CDR3, the DNA is TGCGCCAGCAGGGACAGAAACACCGGGGGGCTGTTTTTT. It is translated as CASRDRNTGGLFF.

This clonotype was seen repeatedly, ten times or more. V usage is TRBV20-1 and J usage is TRBJ2-5; 7 bases match TRBD1. The CDR3 loop spans 15 amino acids. The V gene's germline CDR1 is DFQATT and CDR2 SNEGSKA (reference sequence). With V trimmed by 0 bases and J by 4 bases, 8 bases remained unmatched. DNA of the CDR3: TGCAGTGCTAGAGACACCGGACAGGTCTTAGAGACCCAGTACTTC. Protein: CSARDTGQVLETQYF.

This clonotype was picked up a small number of times. This sequence joins TRBV5-5 and TRBJ2-1, with 8 bases fitting TRBD1. The CDR3 spans 14 residues. V shed 5 bases, J shed 5 bases, and the junction held 6 bases outside the gene matches. Germline values: CDR1 SGHKS, CDR2 YYEKEE (reference sequence). The chain's CDR3 is CASRPPTGDNEQFF. Here the CDR3 DNA reads TGTGCCAGCAGACCTCCGACAGGGGACAATGAGCAGTTCTTC.

This clonotype was recorded at least ten times. The rearrangement uses TRBV27 and TRBJ2-3; D gene uncertain. The CDR3 is 14 residues long. Per the germline V gene, CDR1 is MNHEY and CDR2 is SMNVEV (reference sequence). Trimming took off 1 base at V and 6 bases at J, with 11 bases between the two ends. CDR3 loop: CASSLFPRLDTQYF. Written as DNA, the CDR3 is TGTGCCAGCAGTTTATTTCCCAGGCTCGATACGCAGTATTTT.